This T cell receptor (beta chain) was sequenced in a study of blood T cell repertoires in COVID-19. Study at large: Samples came from the United States, Italy and Spain, spanning acute and convalescent COVID-19. T cells, B-cell-depleted T cells, or PBMCs supplied cDNA or gDNA.

CDR1 and CDR2 (germline): SNHLY, FYNNEI. This CDR3 has 13 amino acids. Between the trimmed V and J ends, which lost 5 bases and 2 bases, there was a span of 10 bases. In the authors' methods: Reference gene primer amplification yielded estimated nucleated cell counts. Assay: immunoSEQ multiplex PCR; the TCRdb copy retains only in-frame clones and omits some. V and J calls and clone size are those listed in that table; D and trimming were worked out from the DNA. The sample has 60,000 or so clones, 60% to 85% seen once; the top ten hold 4.9%. This clone was detected only once. This chain connects TRBV2 to TRBJ2-7; D is perhaps TRBD2 (5 bases). Source material: peripheral blood. The receptor was derived from a human donor in a cohort sampled during active COVID-19. CDR3 DNA sequence: TGTGCCAGCAGTCTAAGCGGACCCTACGAGCAGTACTTC. Its protein product is CASSLSGPYEQYF.